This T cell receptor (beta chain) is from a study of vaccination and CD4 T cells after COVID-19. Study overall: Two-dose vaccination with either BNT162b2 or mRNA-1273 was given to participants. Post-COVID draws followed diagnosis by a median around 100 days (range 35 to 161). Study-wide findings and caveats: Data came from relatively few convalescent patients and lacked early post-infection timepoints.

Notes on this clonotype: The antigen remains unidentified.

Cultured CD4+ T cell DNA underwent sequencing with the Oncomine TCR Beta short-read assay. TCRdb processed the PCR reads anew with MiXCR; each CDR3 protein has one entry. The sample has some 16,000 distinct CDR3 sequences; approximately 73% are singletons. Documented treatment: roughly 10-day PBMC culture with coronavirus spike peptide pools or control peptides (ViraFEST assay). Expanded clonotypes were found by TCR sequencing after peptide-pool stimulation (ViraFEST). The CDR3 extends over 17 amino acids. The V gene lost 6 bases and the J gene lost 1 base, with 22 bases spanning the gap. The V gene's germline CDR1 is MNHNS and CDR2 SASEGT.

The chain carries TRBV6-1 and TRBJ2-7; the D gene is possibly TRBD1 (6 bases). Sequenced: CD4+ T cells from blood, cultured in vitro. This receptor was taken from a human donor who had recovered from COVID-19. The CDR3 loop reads CASSKQGIGAASYEQYF. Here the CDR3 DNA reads TGTGCCAGCAGCAAACAGGGTATCGGGGCCGCGTCCTACGAGCAGTACTTC.